The 29 T cell receptor beta chains listed next were all sequenced from one sample in a study of blood T cell repertoires in COVID-19. Measured with immunoSEQ multiplex PCR; TCRdb has only the in-frame clones, and not every one. The sample carries 100,000 or so clones, roughly three quarters recorded once. Sequencing was carried out using peripheral blood. The receptors come from a human donor in a cohort sampled during active COVID-19.

V gene TRBV24-1 combines with J gene TRBJ2-3; TRBD2 might be the D (6 bases). The V gene's germline CDR1 is KGHDR and CDR2 SFDVKD. The CDR3 is made up of 15 amino acids. With 4 bases removed from V and 1 base from J, the gap between germline ends came to 11 bases. The CDR3 here is CATSESGPGTDTQYF. The CDR3 nucleotides read TGTGCCACCAGTGAGAGCGGGCCCGGCACAGATACGCAGTATTTT.

The V gene is TRBV3-1 (or the pseudogene TRBV3-2), the J gene TRBJ2-1; D uncertain. This CDR3 has 13 residues. The germline CDR1 and CDR2 sequences are LGHDT and YNNKEL (reference sequence). With 0 bases removed from V and 8 bases from J, the gap between germline ends came to 8 bases. The CDR3 DNA reads as TGTGCCAGCAGCCAAGAGTTAGAATATGAGCAGTTCTTC. Encoded protein: CASSQELEYEQFF.

The genes are TRBV7-2 and TRBJ2-7, with 9 positions matching TRBD2. Germline V gene sequence: CDR1 SGHTA, CDR2 FQGNSA. The CDR3 totals 15 residues. The V and J ends lost 1 base and 3 bases, in that order; junction bases with no gene match: 4. The CDR3: CASSLVAGEFYEQYF. CDR3 sequence (DNA): TGTGCCAGCAGCTTAGTAGCGGGAGAGTTCTACGAGCAGTACTTC.

This clone came up once. The CDR3 region has the DNA TGTGCCAGCAGTGTCGGGACAGAGAATCAGCCCCAGCATTTT. Its translation: CASSVGTENQPQHF. The chain couples TRBV28 to TRBJ1-5; 7 bases are shared with TRBD1. Germline V gene data show CDR1 as MDHEN and CDR2 as SYDVKM. The CDR3 length is 14 residues. V was clipped by 5 bases and J by 4 bases; unmatched bases: 5.

The gene calls are TRBV3-1 (or the pseudogene TRBV3-2) and TRBJ2-3; the match to TRBD2 covers 8 bases. Trimming at V came to 3 bases and at J to 5 bases, leaving 4 bases not matched to a gene. CDR3 length equals 14 residues. Per germline, CDR1 LGHDT and CDR2 YNNKEL (reference sequence). The CDR3 DNA is TGTGCCAGCAGCCAGACTAGCGCCGGAGATACGCAGTATTTT. This sequence encodes CASSQTSAGDTQYF.

The sample holds a few counts of this clone. The gene calls are TRBV10-3 and TRBJ1-1, with D uncertain. The CDR3 is made up of 13 amino acids. Trimming took 2 bases from V and 2 from J, leaving 6 bases between them. CDR1 is ENHRY and CDR2 is SYGVKD in the germline V gene. The CDR3 DNA follows: TGTGCCATCAGTGAGAATCCAAACACTGAAGCTTTCTTT. It yields the protein CAISENPNTEAFF.

The J gene is TRBJ1-3, the V gene TRBV21-1; the table names TRBD1, a call not compared with the DNA. TRBV21-1 is classified as a pseudogene. The CDR3 contains 15 residues. CDR3 in amino acids: CASSKRQNSGNTIYF. The CDR3, as DNA: TGTGCCAGCAGCAAGCGACAAAACTCTGGAAACACCATATATTTT.

A note on this clone: One end of the junction is discordant with germline, which a read error may explain. This chain joins TRBV28 and TRBJ2-1, with a tentative D call TRBD2 (6 bases). CDR3 length equals 16 residues. Germline V CDR1 and CDR2: MDHEN, SYDVKM. CDR3 sequence reads: CASSSPEDGRGNEQFF. CDR3 coding DNA: TGTGCTAGCAGTTCCCCGGAGGACGGGAGAGGGAATGAGCAGTTCTTC.

As regards this clone: One end of the junction is discordant with germline, which a read error may explain. The rearrangement links TRBV7-7 to TRBJ2-7; a weak D match, TRBD2 (6 bases). This CDR3 comprises 15 residues. CDR1 and CDR2 from the germline V gene are SSHAT and FNYEAQ (reference sequence). The CDR3 DNA follows: TGTGCTAGCAGCCCCCGACTAGTGGGTCCAGGGGAGCAGTACTTC. The encoded protein is CASSPRLVGPGEQYF.

The CDR3 DNA is TGTGCCAGTAAATCACTAGCGGGAGGGAACAATGAGCAGTTCTTC. Translation gives CASKSLAGGNNEQFF. V gene TRBV19 combines with J gene TRBJ2-1, with 13 bases lining up with TRBD2. CDR1 LNHDA and CDR2 SQIVND come from the germline V gene (reference sequence). The CDR3 is 15 amino acids. With V trimmed by 7 bases and J by 5 bases, 5 bases remained unmatched.

The chain joins TRBV18 to TRBJ2-7; 9 nucleotides match TRBD1. V lost 4 bases and J lost 1; bases outside the gene matches: 2. The germline V gene has CDR1 KGHSH and CDR2 LQKENI. The CDR3 totals 14 residues. CDR3 bases: TGTGCCAGCTCACGGGACAGGGATTCCTACGAGCAGTACTTC. Protein sequence: CASSRDRDSYEQYF.

The chain is built from TRBV10-3 and TRBJ1-2; 8 positions match TRBD1. Germline V gene data show CDR1 as ENHRY and CDR2 as SYGVKD. The CDR3 sequence is 16 residues long. V lost 4 bases, J lost 2 bases, and 9 bases stayed unmatched. The CDR3 reads CAISGDRGGSNYGYTF. The CDR3 region has the DNA TGTGCCATCAGTGGTGACAGGGGAGGGTCCAACTATGGCTACACCTTC.

CDR3 in amino acids: CASSRTGGLVAVTSSGANVLTF. CDR3 bases: TGTGCCAGCAGCCGGACAGGGGGGTTGGTAGCCGTAACTTCCTCTGGGGCCAACGTCCTGACTTTC. J is TRBJ2-6 and V is TRBV3-1 (or the pseudogene TRBV3-2); 10 bases line up with TRBD1. This CDR3 is 22 amino acids long. The germline V gene encodes CDR1 LGHDT and CDR2 YNNKEL (reference sequence). J gave up 0 bases and V 4 bases, and 18 bases lay outside the gene matches.

This chain links TRBV5-1 with TRBJ2-1; TRBD1 aligns across 8 bases. This CDR3 has 15 amino acids. Germline trimming cut 3 bases from V and 6 bases from J; bases unmatched to any gene: 8. Per germline, CDR1 SGHRS and CDR2 YFSETQ. CDR3 sequence: CASSSGQGGSNEQFF. The CDR3 nucleotides are TGCGCCAGCAGCTCCGGACAGGGTGGGTCCAATGAGCAGTTCTTC.

This clone was seen just once. This chain connects TRBV12-5 to TRBJ2-2; D perhaps matches TRBD2 (5 bases). Germline assignment: CDR1 LGHNT and CDR2 FRNRAP. Trimming cost V 6 bases and J 6 bases, with 11 bases left between them. This CDR3 spans 13 amino acids. CDR3 loop: CASGGSGSGELFF. CDR3 DNA sequence: TGTGCTAGTGGGGGATCGGGGTCCGGGGAGCTGTTTTTT.

This chain joins TRBV18 and TRBJ2-1, with no clear D. This CDR3 comprises 13 residues. The germline gives CDR1 KGHSH, CDR2 LQKENI. The V end was cut by 3 bases, the J end by 5 bases, with 8 bases between. CDR3 protein: CASSPDFHNEQFF. The CDR3 DNA sequence: TGTGCCAGCTCACCCGACTTTCACAATGAGCAGTTCTTC.

The chain is built from TRBV28 and TRBJ2-5; a weak D match, TRBD2 (6 bases). The length of the CDR3 is 17 residues. Germline V gene lookup returns CDR1 MDHEN and CDR2 SYDVKM. V lost 7 bases and J lost 5, with 26 bases in between. The CDR3 region has the DNA TGTGCCAGCATCGAAGGTTCAGGATTCGGGAGCTGGGAGACCCAGTACTTC. It is translated as CASIEGSGFGSWETQYF.

V usage is TRBV29-1 and J usage is TRBJ2-3; D possibly corresponds to TRBD1 (5 bases). The germline V and J ends were trimmed by 2 bases and 2 bases, with 14 bases remaining between them. Germline V CDR1 and CDR2: SQVTM, ANQGSEA. The CDR3 contains 15 residues. The CDR3 sequence is CSVESLDTNTDTQYF. The CDR3 bases are TGCAGCGTTGAATCTCTGGACACCAACACAGATACGCAGTATTTT.

This chain links TRBV7-2 with TRBJ2-3; D is ambiguous. CDR1 and CDR2 (germline): SGHTA, FQGNSA. This CDR3 spans 14 amino acids. V lost 4 bases and J lost 3, with 11 bases in between. CDR3 in amino acids: CASSSRTETDTQYF. Written as DNA, the CDR3 is TGTGCCAGCAGCTCCCGCACCGAGACAGATACGCAGTATTTT.

The chain joins TRBV18 to TRBJ2-5, with D tentatively TRBD1 (5 bases). The germline V gene has CDR1 KGHSH and CDR2 LQKENI. The V and J ends lost 2 bases and 0 bases respectively, with 10 bases between them. CDR3 length equals 15 residues. CDR3 sequence reads: CASSPRGEYQETQYF. The CDR3 region has the DNA TGTGCCAGCTCACCAAGGGGCGAGTACCAAGAGACCCAGTACTTC.

The gene calls are TRBV5-1 and TRBJ2-5; D perhaps matches TRBD1 (7 bases). Germline CDR1 and CDR2: SGHRS and YFSETQ. V gave up 1 base and J gave up 7 bases, with 26 bases separating them. The CDR3 is 18 amino acids. The CDR3 protein is CASSLSVSGRGTEGTQYF. For the CDR3, the DNA is TGCGCCAGCAGCTTGTCGGTATCGGGCAGGGGGACGGAGGGGACCCAGTACTTC.

The genes are TRBV19 and TRBJ2-1; a weak D match, TRBD2 (6 bases). Germline V gives CDR1 LNHDA, CDR2 SQIVND (reference sequence). This CDR3 contains 11 residues. Trimming removed 10 bases from V and 9 bases from J, with 13 bases in between. CDR3 region: CATDPGGEQFF. The CDR3 DNA reads TGTGCCACTGACCCCGGGGGTGAGCAGTTCTTC.

CDR3 loop: CASTGGLAGRDPYNEQFF. The CDR3 DNA is TGTGCCAGCACCGGGGGACTAGCGGGACGAGACCCCTACAATGAGCAGTTCTTC. The chain is built from TRBV27 and TRBJ2-1, with 13 bases lining up with TRBD2. The germline V gene encodes CDR1 MNHEY and CDR2 SMNVEV (reference sequence). V shed 7 bases and J 2 bases; nucleotides not matched to a gene: 11. This CDR3 is built from 18 residues.

This sequence joins TRBV25-1 and TRBJ1-1, with 9 bases identical to TRBD1. Germline values: CDR1 MGHDK, CDR2 SYGVNS. J lost 3 bases, V lost 3 bases, and 5 bases had no gene match. The CDR3 has 15 amino acids. The CDR3 loop reads CASSDPGQGDTEAFF. Here the CDR3 DNA reads TGTGCCAGCAGTGACCCGGGACAGGGAGACACTGAAGCTTTCTTT. The variable domain in full, completed from reference TRBV25-1 and TRBJ1-1, reads EADIYQTPRYLVIGTGKKITLECSQTMGHDKMYWYQQDPGMELHLIHYSYGVNSTEKGDLSSESTVSRIRTEHFPLTLESARPSHTSQYLCASSDPGQGDTEAFFGQGTRLTVV.

The rearrangement uses TRBV27 and TRBJ2-2; 13 nucleotides line up with TRBD2. Unmatched junction bases numbered 16, after V lost 5 bases and J lost 4 bases. This CDR3 contains 20 residues. The V gene's germline CDR1 is MNHEY and CDR2 SMNVEV (reference sequence). As DNA, the CDR3 is TGTGCCAGCAGTCCCCGCCCCCCAACTAGCGGGAGGGGGGGCACCGGGGAGCTGTTTTTT. Translated, it gives CASSPRPPTSGRGGTGELFF.

V usage is TRBV7-9 and J usage is TRBJ1-6; D remains unclear. There are 14 residues in the CDR3. The V gene lost 5 bases and the J gene lost 7 bases, with 12 bases spanning the gap. Germline V gene sequence: CDR1 SEHNR, CDR2 FQNEAQ (reference sequence). The CDR3 sequence is CASSSGIQNSPLHF. CDR3 nucleotide sequence: TGTGCCAGCAGCAGCGGGATTCAAAATTCACCCCTCCACTTT.

The V and J genes are TRBV3-1 (or the pseudogene TRBV3-2) and TRBJ1-2; D gene uncertain. The V and J ends lost 0 bases and 5 bases respectively, with 13 bases between them. This CDR3 is 15 amino acids long. Germline V gene sequence: CDR1 LGHDT, CDR2 YNNKEL (reference sequence). CDR3 protein: CASSQDAAAKYGYTF. CDR3 coding DNA: TGTGCCAGCAGCCAAGACGCAGCAGCGAAGTATGGCTACACCTTC.

The rearrangement links TRBV6-5 to TRBJ2-7, with 7 bases identical to TRBD1. V lost 2 bases, J lost 2 bases, and 3 bases stayed unmatched. This CDR3 spans 14 amino acids. Germline assignment: CDR1 MNHEY and CDR2 SVGAGI. The CDR3 spells CASSYTGVPYEQYF. Here the CDR3 DNA reads TGTGCCAGCAGTTACACAGGGGTCCCCTACGAGCAGTACTTC.

The chain combines TRBV28 with TRBJ1-5; 9 nucleotides match TRBD1. Germline CDR1 reads MDHEN; CDR2 reads SYDVKM. The V gene end was trimmed by 4 bases and the J gene end by 8 bases; junction bases not matched to a gene: 6. The length of the CDR3 is 14 residues. The CDR3 nucleotides read TGTGCCAGCAGTTCTACAGGGGGCATGGAGCCCCAGCATTTT. This encodes CASSSTGGMEPQHF.